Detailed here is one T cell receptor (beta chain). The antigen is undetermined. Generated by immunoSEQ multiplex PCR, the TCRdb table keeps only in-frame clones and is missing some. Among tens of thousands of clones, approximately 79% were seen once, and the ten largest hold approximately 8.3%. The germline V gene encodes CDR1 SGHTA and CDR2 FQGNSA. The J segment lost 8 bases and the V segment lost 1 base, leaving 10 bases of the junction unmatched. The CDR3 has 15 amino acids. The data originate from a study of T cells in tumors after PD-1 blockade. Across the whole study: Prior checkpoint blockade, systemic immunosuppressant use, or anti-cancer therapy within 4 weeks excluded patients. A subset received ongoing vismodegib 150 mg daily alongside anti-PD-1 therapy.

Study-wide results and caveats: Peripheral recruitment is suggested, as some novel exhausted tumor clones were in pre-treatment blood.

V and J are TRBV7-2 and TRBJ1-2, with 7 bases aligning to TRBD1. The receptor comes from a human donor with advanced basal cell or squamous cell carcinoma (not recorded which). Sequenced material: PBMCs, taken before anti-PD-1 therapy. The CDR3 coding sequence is TGTGCCAGCAGCTTAGTCGTGACAGGGTCCTACGGCTACACCTTC. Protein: CASSLVVTGSYGYTF.